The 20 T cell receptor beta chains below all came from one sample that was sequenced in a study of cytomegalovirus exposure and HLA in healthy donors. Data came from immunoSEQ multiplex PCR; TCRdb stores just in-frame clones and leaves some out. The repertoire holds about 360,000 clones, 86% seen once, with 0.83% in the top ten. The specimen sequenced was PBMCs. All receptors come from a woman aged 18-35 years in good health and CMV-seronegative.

As DNA, the CDR3 is TGTGCCAGCAAAGGGACAGGGGGTGTGGAGACCCAGTACTTC. Protein: CASKGTGGVETQYF. The chain links TRBV6-1 to TRBJ2-5, with TRBD1 matching over 11 bases. Germline V gives CDR1 MNHNS, CDR2 SASEGT. The CDR3 consists of 14 residues. V lost 7 bases and J lost 5; bases outside the gene matches: 6.

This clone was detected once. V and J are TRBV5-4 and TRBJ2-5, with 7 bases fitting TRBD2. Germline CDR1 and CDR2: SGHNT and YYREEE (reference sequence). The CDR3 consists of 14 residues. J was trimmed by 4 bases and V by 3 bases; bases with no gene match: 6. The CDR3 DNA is TGTGCCAGCAGCTCCCGGGACTACACAGAGACCCAGTACTTC. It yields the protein CASSSRDYTETQYF.

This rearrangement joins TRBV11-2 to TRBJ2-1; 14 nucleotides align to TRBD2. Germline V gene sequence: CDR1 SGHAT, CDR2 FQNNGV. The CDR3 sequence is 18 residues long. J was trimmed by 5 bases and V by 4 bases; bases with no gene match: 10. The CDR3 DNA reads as TGTGCCAGCAGCTCCGGACTAGCGGGGGGACCTCGCCACAATGAGCAGTTCTTC. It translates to CASSSGLAGGPRHNEQFF.

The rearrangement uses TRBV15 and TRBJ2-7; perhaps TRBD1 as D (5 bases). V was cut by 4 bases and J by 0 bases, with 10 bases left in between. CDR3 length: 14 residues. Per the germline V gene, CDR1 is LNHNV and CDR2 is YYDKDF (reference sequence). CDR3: CATSTTGRSYEQYF. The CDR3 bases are TGTGCCACCAGCACTACAGGCCGCTCCTACGAGCAGTACTTC. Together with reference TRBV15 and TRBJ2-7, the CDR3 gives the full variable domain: DAMVIQNPRYQVTQFGKPVTLSCSQTLNHNVMYWYQQKSSQAPKLLFHYYDKDFNNEADTPDNFQSRRPNTSFCFLDIRSPGLGDTAMYLCATSTTGRSYEQYFGPGTRLTVT.

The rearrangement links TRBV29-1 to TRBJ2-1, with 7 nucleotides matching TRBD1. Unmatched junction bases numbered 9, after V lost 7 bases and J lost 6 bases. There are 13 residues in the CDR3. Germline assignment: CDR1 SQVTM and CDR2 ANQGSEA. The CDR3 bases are TGCAGCGCCTCAGGGGGAATAACCAATGAGCAGTTCTTC. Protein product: CSASGGITNEQFF.

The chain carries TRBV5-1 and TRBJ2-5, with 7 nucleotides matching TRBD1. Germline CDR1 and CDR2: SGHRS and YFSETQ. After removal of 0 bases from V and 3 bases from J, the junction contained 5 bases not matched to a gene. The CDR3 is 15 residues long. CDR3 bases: TGCGCCAGCAGCTTGGCAGGGGGAAGGGAAGAGACCCAGTACTTC. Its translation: CASSLAGGREETQYF.

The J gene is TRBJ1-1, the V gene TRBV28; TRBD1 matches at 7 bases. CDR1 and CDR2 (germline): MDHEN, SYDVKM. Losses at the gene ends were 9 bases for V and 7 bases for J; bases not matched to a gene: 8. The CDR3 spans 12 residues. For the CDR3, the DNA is TGTGCCAGTAGACAGGGTGTTAATGAAGCTTTCTTT. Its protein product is CASRQGVNEAFF.

CDR3 residues: CASSYRGRETQYF. The CDR3 DNA reads TGTGCCAGCAGCTACAGGGGGCGAGAGACCCAGTACTTC. The V gene is TRBV28, the J gene TRBJ2-5; 9 nucleotides line up with TRBD1. The V gene end was trimmed by 6 bases and the J gene end by 4 bases; junction bases not matched to a gene: 3. Germline V lookup: CDR1 MDHEN, CDR2 SYDVKM. The CDR3 length is 13 residues. The variable domain in full, with the rest retrieved from reference TRBV28 and TRBJ2-5, is DVKVTQSSRYLVKRTGEKVFLECVQDMDHENMFWYRQDPGLGLRLIYFSYDVKMKEKGDIPEGYSVSREKKERFSLILESASTNQTSMYLCASSYRGRETQYFGPGTRLLVL.

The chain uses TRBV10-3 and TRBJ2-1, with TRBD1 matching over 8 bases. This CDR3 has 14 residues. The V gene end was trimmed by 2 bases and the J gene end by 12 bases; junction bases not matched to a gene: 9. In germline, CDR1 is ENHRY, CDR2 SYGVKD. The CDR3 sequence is CAISEPDRGGAQFF. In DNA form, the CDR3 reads TGTGCCATCAGTGAGCCTGACAGGGGTGGGGCGCAGTTCTTC.

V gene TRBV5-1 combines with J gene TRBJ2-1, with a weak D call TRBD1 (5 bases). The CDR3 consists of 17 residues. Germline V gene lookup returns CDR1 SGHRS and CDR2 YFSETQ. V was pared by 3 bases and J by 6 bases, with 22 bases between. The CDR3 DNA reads TGCGCCAGCAGCTCTCCCCGTGGATCGACAACAGGCAATGAGCAGTTCTTC. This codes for CASSSPRGSTTGNEQFF.

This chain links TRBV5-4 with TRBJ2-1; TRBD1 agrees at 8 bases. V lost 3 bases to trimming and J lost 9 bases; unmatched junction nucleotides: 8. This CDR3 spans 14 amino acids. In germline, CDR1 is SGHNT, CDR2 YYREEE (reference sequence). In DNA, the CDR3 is TGTGCCAGCAGCTCCCAGGGGGCGCAGAGTGAGCAGTTCTTC. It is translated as CASSSQGAQSEQFF.

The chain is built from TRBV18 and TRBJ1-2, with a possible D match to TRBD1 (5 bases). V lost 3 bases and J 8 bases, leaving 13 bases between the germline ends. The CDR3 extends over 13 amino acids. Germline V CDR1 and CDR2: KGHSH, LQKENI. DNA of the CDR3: TGTGCCAGCTCACCCACGGGGGTCGGCGGCTACACCTTC. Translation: CASSPTGVGGYTF.

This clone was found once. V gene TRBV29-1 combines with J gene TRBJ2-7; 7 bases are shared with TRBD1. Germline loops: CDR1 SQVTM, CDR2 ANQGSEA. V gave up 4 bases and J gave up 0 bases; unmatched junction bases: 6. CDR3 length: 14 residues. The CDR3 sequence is CSVGQGRSSYEQYF. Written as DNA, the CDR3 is TGCAGCGTTGGACAGGGCCGGAGCTCCTACGAGCAGTACTTC.

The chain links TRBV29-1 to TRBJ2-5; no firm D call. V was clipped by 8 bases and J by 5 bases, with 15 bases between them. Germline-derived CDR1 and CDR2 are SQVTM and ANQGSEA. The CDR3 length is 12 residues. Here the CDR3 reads CSPIGLEETQYF. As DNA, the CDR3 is TGCAGCCCAATCGGTTTAGAGGAGACCCAGTACTTC.

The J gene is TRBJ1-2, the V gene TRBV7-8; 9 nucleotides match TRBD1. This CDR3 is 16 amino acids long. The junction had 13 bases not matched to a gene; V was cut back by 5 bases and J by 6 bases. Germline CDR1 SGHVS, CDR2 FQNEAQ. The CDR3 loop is CASSRTITGGQDGYTF. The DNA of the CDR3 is TGTGCCAGCAGCAGAACGATTACAGGGGGCCAGGATGGCTACACCTTC.

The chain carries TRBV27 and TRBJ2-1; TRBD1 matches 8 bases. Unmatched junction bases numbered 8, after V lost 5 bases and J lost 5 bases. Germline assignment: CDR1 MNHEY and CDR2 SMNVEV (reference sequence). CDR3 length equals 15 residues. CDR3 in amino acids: CASSPGQGWNNEQFF. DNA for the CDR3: TGTGCCAGCAGTCCAGGACAGGGATGGAACAATGAGCAGTTCTTC.

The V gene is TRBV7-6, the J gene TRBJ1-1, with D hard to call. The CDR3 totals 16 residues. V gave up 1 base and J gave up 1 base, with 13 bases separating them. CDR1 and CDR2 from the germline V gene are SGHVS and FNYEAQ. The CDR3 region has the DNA TGTGCCAGCAGCTTAGGTCTCGGGGTTGCGAACACTGAAGCTTTCTTT. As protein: CASSLGLGVANTEAFF.

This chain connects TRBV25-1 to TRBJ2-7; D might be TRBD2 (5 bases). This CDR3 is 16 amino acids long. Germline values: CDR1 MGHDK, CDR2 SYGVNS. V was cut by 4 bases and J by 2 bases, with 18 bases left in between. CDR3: CASSGITSKNPYEQYF. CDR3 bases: TGTGCCAGCAGTGGGATAACTAGTAAGAACCCCTACGAGCAGTACTTC.

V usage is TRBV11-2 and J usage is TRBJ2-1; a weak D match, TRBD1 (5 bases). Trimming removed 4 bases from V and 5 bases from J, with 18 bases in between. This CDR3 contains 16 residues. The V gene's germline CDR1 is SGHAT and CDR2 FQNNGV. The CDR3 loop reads CASSYRRWGFDNEQFF. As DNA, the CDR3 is TGTGCCAGCAGCTACCGCCGTTGGGGCTTCGACAATGAGCAGTTCTTC.

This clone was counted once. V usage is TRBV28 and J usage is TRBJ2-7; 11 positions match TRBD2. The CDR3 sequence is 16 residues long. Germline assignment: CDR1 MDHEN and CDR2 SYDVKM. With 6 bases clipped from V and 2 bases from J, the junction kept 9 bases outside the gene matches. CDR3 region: CASRGASGGTAYEQYF. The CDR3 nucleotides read TGTGCCAGCAGGGGAGCTAGCGGGGGGACCGCCTACGAGCAGTACTTC.